This entry features one T cell receptor beta chain sequence. The V segment lost 4 bases and the J segment 2 bases; nucleotides outside the gene matches: 7. This CDR3 is built from 15 residues. CDR1 is SNHLY and CDR2 is FYNNEI in the germline V gene. The data originate from a study of blood T cell repertoires in COVID-19. The assay was immunoSEQ multiplex PCR, and TCRdb's table has in-frame clones only and misses some. The table has hundreds of thousands of clones, nearly 90% seen once. Source material: peripheral blood. The V gene is TRBV2, the J gene TRBJ1-2, with TRBD1 matching 7 bases. This receptor was taken from a man aged 18 to 29 with active or convalescent COVID-19. CDR3 residues: CASSAVGDSNYGYTF. The CDR3 DNA follows: TGTGCCAGCAGTGCAGTTGGGGACAGCAACTATGGCTACACCTTC.